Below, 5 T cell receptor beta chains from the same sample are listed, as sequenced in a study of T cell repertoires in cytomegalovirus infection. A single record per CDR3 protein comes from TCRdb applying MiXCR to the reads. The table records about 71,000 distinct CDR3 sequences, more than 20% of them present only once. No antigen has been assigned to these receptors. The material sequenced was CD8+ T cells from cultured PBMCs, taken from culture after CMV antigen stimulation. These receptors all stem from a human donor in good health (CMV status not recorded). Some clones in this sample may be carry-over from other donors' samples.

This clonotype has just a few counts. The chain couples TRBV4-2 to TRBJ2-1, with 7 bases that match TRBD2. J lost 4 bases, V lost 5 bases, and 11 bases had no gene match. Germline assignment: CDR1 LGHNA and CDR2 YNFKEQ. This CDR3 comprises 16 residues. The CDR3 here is CASSSIPGLNYNEQFF. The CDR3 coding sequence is TGTGCCAGCAGCTCCATTCCGGGACTAAATTACAATGAGCAGTTCTTC.

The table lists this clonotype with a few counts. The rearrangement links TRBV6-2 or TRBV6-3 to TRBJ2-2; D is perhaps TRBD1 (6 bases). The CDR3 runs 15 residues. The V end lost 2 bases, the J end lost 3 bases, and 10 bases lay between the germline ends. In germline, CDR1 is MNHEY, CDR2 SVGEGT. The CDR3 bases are TGTGCCAGCAGTTACGGGACATCTGACACCGGGGAGCTGTTTTTT. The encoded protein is CASSYGTSDTGELFF.

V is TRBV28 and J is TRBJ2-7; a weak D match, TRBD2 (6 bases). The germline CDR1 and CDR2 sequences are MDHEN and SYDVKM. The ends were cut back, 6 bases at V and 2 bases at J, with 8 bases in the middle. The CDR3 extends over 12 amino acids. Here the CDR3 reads CASSPGAYEQYF. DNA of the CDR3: TGTGCCAGCAGCCCGGGGGCCTACGAGCAGTACTTC.

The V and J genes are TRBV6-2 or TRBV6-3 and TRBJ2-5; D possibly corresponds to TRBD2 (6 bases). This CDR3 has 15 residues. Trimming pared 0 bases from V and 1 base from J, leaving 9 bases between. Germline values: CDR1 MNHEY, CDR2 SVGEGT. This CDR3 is CASSYSAGSQETQYF. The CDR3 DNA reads TGTGCCAGCAGTTACTCGGCGGGGAGCCAAGAGACCCAGTACTTC.

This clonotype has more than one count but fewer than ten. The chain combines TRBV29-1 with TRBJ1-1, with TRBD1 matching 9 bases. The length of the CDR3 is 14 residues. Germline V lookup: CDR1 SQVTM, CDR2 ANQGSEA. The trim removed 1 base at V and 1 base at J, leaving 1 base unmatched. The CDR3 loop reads CSVEGTGENTEAFF. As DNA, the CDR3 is TGCAGCGTTGAAGGGACAGGGGAGAACACTGAAGCTTTCTTT.